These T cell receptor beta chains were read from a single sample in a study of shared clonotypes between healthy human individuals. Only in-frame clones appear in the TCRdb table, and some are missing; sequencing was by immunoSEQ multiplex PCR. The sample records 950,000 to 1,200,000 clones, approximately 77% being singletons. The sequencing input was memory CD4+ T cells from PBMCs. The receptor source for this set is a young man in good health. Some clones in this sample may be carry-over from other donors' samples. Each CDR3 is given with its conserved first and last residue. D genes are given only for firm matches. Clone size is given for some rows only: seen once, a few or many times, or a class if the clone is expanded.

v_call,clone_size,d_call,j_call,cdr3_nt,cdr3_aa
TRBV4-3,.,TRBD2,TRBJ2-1,TGCGCCAGCAGCCAAGTTCTAGCGGGAGGAGATGAGCAGTTCTTC,CASSQVLAGGDEQFF
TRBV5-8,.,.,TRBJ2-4,TGTGCCAGCAGCTTTTTCAGTATTCAGTACTTC,CASSFFSIQYF
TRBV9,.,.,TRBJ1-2,TGTGCCAGCAGCGCGGGGGCCCGCCGGGGCAACTATGGCTACACCTTC,CASSAGARRGNYGYTF
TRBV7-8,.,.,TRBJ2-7,TGTGCCAGCAGCTTAAGTAGGTCTTGGAGTGAGCAGTACTTC,CASSLSRSWSEQYF
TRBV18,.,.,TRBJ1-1,TGTGCCAGCTCACTATACAGGGTATCGGGAACTGAAGCTTTCTTT,CASSLYRVSGTEAFF
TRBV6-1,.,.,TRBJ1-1,TGTGCCAGCAGTGAAGTGACAAGGACTGAAGCTTTCTTT,CASSEVTRTEAFF
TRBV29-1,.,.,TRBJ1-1,TGCAGTGGGAGGGGAACGGATGGCACTGAAGCTTTCTTT,CSGRGTDGTEAFF
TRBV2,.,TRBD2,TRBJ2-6,TGTGCCAGCAGTGATAGGGGCGGGAGCCCTGGGGCCAACGTCCTGACTTTC,CASSDRGGSPGANVLTF
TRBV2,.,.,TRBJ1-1,TGTGCCAGCCTTTACCAAGGAGGCACTGAAGCTTTCTTT,CASLYQGGTEAFF
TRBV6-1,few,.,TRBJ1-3,TGTGCCAGCAGCTCCCAAGTTTCTGGAAACACCATATATTTT,CASSSQVSGNTIYF